Shown below are 4 T cell receptor beta chains from a single sample sequenced in a study of sequential checkpoint blockade in melanoma. Only in-frame clones appear in the TCRdb table, and some are missing; sequencing was by immunoSEQ multiplex PCR. Of 150 to 250 clones detected, 20% to 25% appear once; the ten largest clones hold around 34%. Treatment noted: randomized to nivolumab then ipilimumab (arm A) or the reverse (arm B). This specimen consisted of tumor tissue (inferred from file names), obtained from a patient given nivolumab and ipilimumab in sequence. The receptors were sampled from a human donor with melanoma.

This clone counts as large. The V gene is TRBV6-8, the J gene TRBJ1-1; the D gene is possibly TRBD1 (5 bases). The CDR3 contains 15 residues. V was clipped by 6 bases and J by 3 bases, with 17 bases between them. In germline, CDR1 is MNHGY, CDR2 SAAAGT. CDR3 amino acids: CASRDPGRWDTEAFF. CDR3 DNA: TGTGCCAGCAGGGACCCAGGGCGTTGGGACACTGAAGCTTTCTTT.

By share of the sample, this clone is medium-sized (0.01 to 0.1%). V and J are TRBV11-3 and TRBJ2-2; no clear D. The V gene lost 0 bases and the J gene lost 1 base, with 9 bases spanning the gap. Germline values: CDR1 SGHNT, CDR2 YENEEA. CDR3 length: 16 residues. DNA for the CDR3: TGTGCCAGCAGCTTAGATGAGTCGGGGAACACCGGGGAGCTGTTTTTT. This codes for CASSLDESGNTGELFF.

This clone has just a few counts. The chain links TRBV4-1 to TRBJ1-2, with 9 positions matching TRBD1. There are 16 residues in the CDR3. V dropped 5 bases and J dropped 4; count of bases not matched to a gene: 11. CDR1 is MGHRA and CDR2 is YSYEKL in the germline V gene. CDR3 nucleotide sequence: TGCGCCAGCAGCGACGCAACAGGGGGCAGGGGCTATGGCTACACCTTC. The encoded protein is CASSDATGGRGYGYTF.

This clone showed up just a few times. The chain is built from TRBV6-8 and TRBJ1-5; D is ambiguous. The CDR3 sequence is 12 residues long. Germline V gene lookup returns CDR1 MNHGY and CDR2 SAAAGT. V was cut by 5 bases and J by 3 bases, with 5 bases left in between. The CDR3 protein is CASSLDNQPQHF. The CDR3, as DNA: TGTGCCAGCAGTCTGGACAATCAGCCCCAGCATTTT.